This TCR beta chain was retrieved from a study of neurological immune-mediated disorders. Study-level results: The expanded clones of different subjects shared no CDR3 amino acid sequences (suggesting private repertoires in all groups). The study found the most TCR clonal expansion in HTLV-1-associated myelopathy and the least in multiple sclerosis, below healthy controls.

This clonotype was picked up a small number of times. Its matching antigen is unknown. TCRdb analysed the 5' RACE reads with MiXCR anew, one entry per CDR3 protein. The data hold fewer than 85,000 distinct CDR3 sequences, with approximately 17% observed a single time. The study used blood bank volunteers in Maryland, USA, as healthy controls. CDR1 and CDR2 (germline): SGHTA, FQGNSA. The CDR3 has 17 residues. J was trimmed by 3 bases and V by 1 base; bases with no gene match: 4. The sequence came from a woman aged 35 to 49 in good health. V and J are TRBV7-2 and TRBJ1-4; TRBD1 matches 11 bases. The sample comprised PBMCs. The CDR3 DNA reads as TGTGCCAGCAGCTTAGGCGGACAGGGGGCAGCTAATGAAAAACTGTTTTTT. The encoded protein is CASSLGGQGAANEKLFF. The whole variable domain, remainder taken from reference TRBV7-2 and TRBJ1-4, is GAGVSQSPSNKVTEKGKDVELRCDPISGHTALYWYRQSLGQGLEFLIYFQGNSAPDKSGLPSDRFSAERTGGSVSTLTIQRTQQEDSAVYLCASSLGGQGAANEKLFFGSGTQLSVL.